Shown below are 26 T cell receptor beta chains from a single sample sequenced in a study of blood T cell repertoires in COVID-19. The table came from immunoSEQ multiplex PCR; TCRdb's copy has only in-frame clones and leaves some out. The sample lists about 65,000 clones; 70% to 85% were seen once. The sequenced sample consisted of peripheral blood. These receptors came from a human donor in a cohort sampled during active COVID-19.

The chain links TRBV30 to TRBJ1-3, with unresolved D. This CDR3 is 15 amino acids long. Germline-derived CDR1 and CDR2 are GTSNPN and SVGIG (reference sequence). Trimming took 0 bases from V and 0 from J, leaving 9 bases between them. For the CDR3, the DNA is TGTGCCTGGAGTGTACGCGGCCTCTCTGGAAACACCATATATTTT. Translation: CAWSVRGLSGNTIYF.

This rearrangement joins TRBV10-3 to TRBJ2-2; 13 nucleotides line up with TRBD2. V gave up 4 bases and J gave up 2 bases; unmatched junction bases: 10. The germline gives CDR1 ENHRY, CDR2 SYGVKD. The CDR3 sequence is 19 residues long. The CDR3 protein is CAISAEKGLAGPNTGELFF. CDR3 DNA: TGTGCCATCAGTGCGGAGAAGGGACTAGCGGGGCCCAACACCGGGGAGCTGTTTTTT.

The chain links TRBV9 to TRBJ2-5, with a tentative D call TRBD2 (5 bases). Between the trimmed V and J ends, which lost 3 bases and 4 bases, there was a span of 13 bases. CDR1 is SGDLS, CDR2 YYNGEE, per germline. The CDR3 extends over 14 amino acids. The CDR3 nucleotides are TGTGCCAGCAGCGCCCAACCAAGCGGAGAGACCCAGTACTTC. As protein: CASSAQPSGETQYF.

The rearrangement uses TRBV4-1 and TRBJ1-4; D gene unclear. Germline lookup yields CDR1 MGHRA and CDR2 YSYEKL. Trimming left V 0 bases short and J 2 bases short, with 10 bases between. This CDR3 region has 16 residues. This chain's CDR3 is CASSQDSGVTNEKLFF. The CDR3 DNA sequence: TGCGCCAGCAGCCAAGATAGCGGGGTGACTAATGAAAAACTGTTTTTT.

This chain links TRBV7-2 with TRBJ1-5, with 10 bases lining up with TRBD1. Germline V CDR1 and CDR2: SGHTA, FQGNSA. The CDR3 spans 15 residues. V dropped 4 bases and J dropped 7; count of bases not matched to a gene: 7. The CDR3 bases are TGTGCCAGCAGCTCTGGGACAGGGGTTGGGCAGCCCCAGCATTTT. Amino acid sequence: CASSSGTGVGQPQHF.

The genes are TRBV12-3 or TRBV12-4 and TRBJ1-1; D perhaps matches TRBD1 (5 bases). V was cut by 7 bases and J by 0 bases, with 9 bases left in between. This CDR3 contains 13 residues. CDR3 DNA: TGTGCCAGCAATCGGGGGATGAACACTGAAGCTTTCTTT. Translated: CASNRGMNTEAFF.

The genes are TRBV7-2 and TRBJ2-5; 13 nucleotides line up with TRBD2. V dropped 5 bases and J dropped 1; count of bases not matched to a gene: 10. The CDR3 extends over 18 amino acids. Germline V CDR1 and CDR2: SGHTA, FQGNSA. The CDR3 spells CASSLGGLAGYRQETQYF. CDR3 DNA sequence: TGTGCCAGCAGCCTCGGGGGACTAGCGGGGTACCGCCAAGAGACCCAGTACTTC.

The CDR3 DNA sequence: TGTGCCAGCAGTTTTTCGGGGAGCACTGAAGCTTTCTTT. Its protein is CASSFSGSTEAFF. V usage is TRBV28 and J usage is TRBJ1-1; D unclear. Germline V gives CDR1 MDHEN, CDR2 SYDVKM. Deletions cut 3 bases from V and 4 bases from J, with 9 bases between. The CDR3 totals 13 residues. Drawing the rest from reference TRBV28 and TRBJ1-1, the complete variable domain is DVKVTQSSRYLVKRTGEKVFLECVQDMDHENMFWYRQDPGLGLRLIYFSYDVKMKEKGDIPEGYSVSREKKERFSLILESASTNQTSMYLCASSFSGSTEAFFGQGTRLTVV.

V usage is TRBV6-5 and J usage is TRBJ1-3, with 8 bases aligning to TRBD1. The V segment lost 6 bases and the J segment 4 bases; nucleotides outside the gene matches: 5. The CDR3 sequence is 14 residues long. Germline V gene lookup returns CDR1 MNHEY and CDR2 SVGAGI. CDR3 DNA sequence: TGTGCCAGCAGAAAGACAGGGGAGGGAAACACCATATATTTT. This codes for CASRKTGEGNTIYF.

The chain uses TRBV5-5 and TRBJ1-6, with D possibly TRBD1 on 5 matching bases. V was trimmed by 4 bases and J by 0 bases, leaving 23 bases between them. From germline, CDR1 is SGHKS and CDR2 YYEKEE (reference sequence). The CDR3 has 20 residues. The CDR3 DNA sequence: TGTGCCAGCAGCCCCTATTCCAAGGAGTGGACAAGCTCCTATAATTCACCCCTCCACTTT. Amino acids: CASSPYSKEWTSSYNSPLHF.

The chain employs TRBV5-4 and TRBJ1-4; maybe TRBD1 (5 bases). Looked up from germline, CDR1 is SGHNT and CDR2 is YYREEE (reference sequence). The CDR3 is made up of 17 amino acids. Trimming pared 3 bases from V and 8 bases from J, leaving 23 bases between. The CDR3 nucleotides are TGTGCCAGCAGCTCCCACATTTCTGGGACGGGGAGGGAAAAACTGTTTTTT. Its protein is CASSSHISGTGREKLFF.

This clone was detected once. The V call is TRBV6-6, the J call TRBJ2-1; D ambiguous. Germline-derived CDR1 and CDR2 are MNHNY and SVGAGI (reference sequence). With 2 bases removed from V and 8 bases from J, the gap between germline ends came to 10 bases. CDR3 length: 13 residues. As DNA, the CDR3 is TGTGCCAGCAGTTACCAGGTCTCGGATGAGCAGTTCTTC. Amino acid sequence: CASSYQVSDEQFF.

V is TRBV11-2 and J is TRBJ1-1, with 10 bases fitting TRBD1. V was clipped by 5 bases and J by 0 bases; unmatched bases: 6. The CDR3 loop spans 16 amino acids. Germline lookup yields CDR1 SGHAT and CDR2 FQNNGV. CDR3 protein: CASSPRTGGMNTEAFF. In DNA form, the CDR3 reads TGTGCCAGCAGCCCTCGGACAGGGGGTATGAACACTGAAGCTTTCTTT.

The chain uses TRBV12-2 and TRBJ2-1; the table assigns TRBD2, which was not confirmed against the DNA. TRBV12-2 represents a pseudogene. The CDR3 sequence is 15 residues long. In DNA form, the CDR3 reads TGTGCAAGTCGTTCCAGGGGAGCGGGGGGCCATGAGCAGTTCTTC. It is translated as CASRSRGAGGHEQFF.

The V gene is TRBV5-8, the J gene TRBJ2-1; D is unresolved. Germline CDR1 is SGHTS and CDR2 is YDEGEE. CDR3 length: 12 residues. Trimming stripped 3 bases from V and 5 bases from J, with 6 bases between. This CDR3 reads CASSSDNNEQFF. The CDR3 coding sequence is TGTGCCAGCAGCTCAGACAACAATGAGCAGTTCTTC.

This rearrangement joins TRBV6-6 to TRBJ1-2; D is possibly TRBD1 (5 bases). Trimming took off 7 bases at V and 2 bases at J, with 11 bases between the two ends. This CDR3 is 13 amino acids long. The germline V gene has CDR1 MNHNY and CDR2 SVGAGI (reference sequence). The CDR3 DNA reads TGTGCCAGCAATCAGGGCTCCAACTATGGCTACACCTTC. Its translation is CASNQGSNYGYTF.

There are a few counts of this clone. V and J are TRBV30 and TRBJ2-6; D is undetermined. Per germline, CDR1 GTSNPN and CDR2 SVGIG (reference sequence). V was trimmed by 3 bases and J by 1 base, leaving 13 bases between them. The CDR3 is 16 amino acids. CDR3 bases: TGTGCCTGGAGGAACAGAAGGTTATCTGGGGCCAACGTCCTGACTTTC. Amino acids: CAWRNRRLSGANVLTF.

The chain couples TRBV6-5 to TRBJ2-1, with 8 bases aligning to TRBD2. Germline CDR1 reads MNHEY; CDR2 reads SVGAGI. The trim removed 6 bases at V and 8 bases at J, leaving 9 bases unmatched. The CDR3 loop spans 14 amino acids. Written as DNA, the CDR3 is TGTGCCAGCAGCACCGGGGGGGCCGGCCATGAGCAGTTCTTC. As protein: CASSTGGAGHEQFF.

This chain connects TRBV7-8 to TRBJ1-5, with no clear D. Germline V lookup: CDR1 SGHVS, CDR2 FQNEAQ. This CDR3 comprises 15 residues. Trimming left V 1 base short and J 5 bases short, with 12 bases between. CDR3 DNA sequence: TGTGCCAGCAGCTTAGTCGGTAACGGGGATCAGCCCCAGCATTTT. The encoded protein is CASSLVGNGDQPQHF.

V is TRBV19 and J is TRBJ2-7; 11 bases are shared with TRBD1. This CDR3 has 14 amino acids. Germline loops: CDR1 LNHDA, CDR2 SQIVND (reference sequence). The ends lost 4 bases at V and 3 bases at J; junction bases unmatched: 2. The CDR3 reads CASSTGTGGYEQYF. As DNA, the CDR3 is TGTGCCAGTAGTACCGGGACAGGGGGCTACGAGCAGTACTTC.

V and J are TRBV14 and TRBJ1-6; D is uncertain. This CDR3 spans 13 amino acids. From germline, CDR1 is SGHDN and CDR2 FVKESK. V was shortened by 3 bases and J by 5 bases, with 5 bases between the two germline ends. This chain's CDR3 is CASSHGNNSPLHF. The CDR3, as DNA: TGTGCCAGCAGCCACGGTAATAATTCACCCCTCCACTTT.

V gene TRBV5-5 combines with J gene TRBJ1-1; D might be TRBD1 (5 bases). Between the trimmed V and J ends, which lost 3 bases and 0 bases, there was a span of 15 bases. The CDR3 covers 16 residues. Germline CDR1 and CDR2: SGHKS and YYEKEE (reference sequence). CDR3 bases: TGTGCCAGCAGCTCAAGGGCAGGGACTATGAACACTGAAGCTTTCTTT. Encoded protein: CASSSRAGTMNTEAFF.

This rearrangement joins TRBV11-2 to TRBJ1-1, with TRBD1 matching 9 bases. The germline CDR1 and CDR2 sequences are SGHAT and FQNNGV. J was trimmed by 2 bases and V by 2 bases; bases with no gene match: 3. CDR3 length equals 15 residues. The CDR3 here is CASSLLDRGNTEAFF. In nucleotides, the CDR3 is TGTGCCAGCAGCTTATTGGACAGGGGTAACACTGAAGCTTTCTTT.

V is TRBV18 and J is TRBJ2-1, with 7 bases fitting TRBD1. The junction had 9 bases not matched to a gene; V was cut back by 5 bases and J by 2 bases. This CDR3 has 16 amino acids. CDR1 and CDR2 (germline): KGHSH, LQKENI. CDR3 sequence: CASSLLQGDTYNEQFF. The CDR3 nucleotides are TGTGCCAGCTCATTACTCCAGGGGGACACCTACAATGAGCAGTTCTTC.

The chain employs TRBV18 and TRBJ1-5; 7 bases align to TRBD1. The V and J ends lost 3 bases and 6 bases, in that order; junction bases with no gene match: 5. In germline, CDR1 is KGHSH, CDR2 LQKENI. The CDR3 sequence is 14 residues long. The CDR3 nucleotides are TGTGCCAGCTCACCCCAGGGGGAAGGTCAGCCCCAGCATTTT. Amino acid sequence: CASSPQGEGQPQHF.

The chain joins TRBV7-3 to TRBJ2-1; 9 nucleotides align to TRBD2. The V and J ends lost 5 bases and 5 bases, in that order; junction bases with no gene match: 10. This CDR3 is 16 amino acids long. CDR1 SGHTA and CDR2 FQGTGA come from the germline V gene. The CDR3 nucleotides are TGTGCCAGCAGCGGACAAGCGGGGGGCCGTAACAATGAGCAGTTCTTC. This encodes CASSGQAGGRNNEQFF.